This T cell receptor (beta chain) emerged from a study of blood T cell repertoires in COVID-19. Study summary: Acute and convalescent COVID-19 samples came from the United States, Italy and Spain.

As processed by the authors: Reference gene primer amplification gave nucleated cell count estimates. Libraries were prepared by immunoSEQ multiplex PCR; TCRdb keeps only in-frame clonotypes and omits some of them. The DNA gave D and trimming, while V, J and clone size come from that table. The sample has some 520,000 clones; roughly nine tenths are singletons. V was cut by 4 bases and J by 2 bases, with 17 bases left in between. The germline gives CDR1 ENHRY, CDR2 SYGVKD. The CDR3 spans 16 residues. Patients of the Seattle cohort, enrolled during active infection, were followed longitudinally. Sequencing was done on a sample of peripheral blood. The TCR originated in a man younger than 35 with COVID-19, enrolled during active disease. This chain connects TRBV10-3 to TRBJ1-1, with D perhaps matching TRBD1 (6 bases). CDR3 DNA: TGTGCCATCAGTGGGCGGTTTGGGGGCCATAACACTGAAGCTTTCTTT. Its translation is CAISGRFGGHNTEAFF.